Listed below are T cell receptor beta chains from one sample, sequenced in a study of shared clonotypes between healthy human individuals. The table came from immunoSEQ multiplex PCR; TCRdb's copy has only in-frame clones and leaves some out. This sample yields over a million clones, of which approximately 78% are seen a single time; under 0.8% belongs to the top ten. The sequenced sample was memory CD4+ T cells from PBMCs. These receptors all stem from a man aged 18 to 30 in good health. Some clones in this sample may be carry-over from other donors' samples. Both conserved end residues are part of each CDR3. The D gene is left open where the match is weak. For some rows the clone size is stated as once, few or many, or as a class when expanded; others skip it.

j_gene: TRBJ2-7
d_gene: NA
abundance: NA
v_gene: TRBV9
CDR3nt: TGTGCCAGCAGCGCGACCGGGACAACACTCTACGAGCAGTACTTC
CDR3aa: CASSATGTTLYEQYF

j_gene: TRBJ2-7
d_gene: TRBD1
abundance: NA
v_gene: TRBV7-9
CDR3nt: TGTGCCAGCAGCCAGACCCCCGGGACAGGTATCTACGAGCAGTACTTC
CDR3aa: CASSQTPGTGIYEQYF

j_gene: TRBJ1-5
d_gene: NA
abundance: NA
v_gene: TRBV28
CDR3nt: TGTGCCAGCAAAACGGGGCTCTATCAGCCCCAGCATTTT
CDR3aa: CASKTGLYQPQHF

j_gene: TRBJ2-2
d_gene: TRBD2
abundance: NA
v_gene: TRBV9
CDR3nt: TGTGCCAGCACTGTGGGACTAGCGGGAGTCGGGGAGCTGTTTTTT
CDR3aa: CASTVGLAGVGELFF

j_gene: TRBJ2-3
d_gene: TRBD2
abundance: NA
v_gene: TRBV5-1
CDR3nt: TGCGCCAGCACCCTTGGGGCTAGCGGAATCACAGATACGCAGTATTTT
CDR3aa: CASTLGASGITDTQYF

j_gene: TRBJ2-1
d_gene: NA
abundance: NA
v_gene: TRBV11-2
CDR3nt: TGTGCCAGCAGCCGCATATCTCGGACAGATTCCAAGAATGAGCAGTTCTTC
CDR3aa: CASSRISRTDSKNEQFF

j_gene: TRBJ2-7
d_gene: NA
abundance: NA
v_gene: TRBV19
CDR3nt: TGTGCCAGTAGTACAGTTACTAGTTCCGAGCAGTACTTC
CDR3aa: CASSTVTSSEQYF

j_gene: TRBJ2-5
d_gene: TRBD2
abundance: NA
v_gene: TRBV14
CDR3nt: TGTGCCAGCAGCCCAGGACGTAGGGCTAGCGGAGAAGAGACCCAGTACTTC
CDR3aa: CASSPGRRASGEETQYF

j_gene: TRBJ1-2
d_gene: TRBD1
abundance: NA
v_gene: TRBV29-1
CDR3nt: TGCAGCGTTGAAAGGGACAGGGGCGGTGGCTACACCTTC
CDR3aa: CSVERDRGGGYTF

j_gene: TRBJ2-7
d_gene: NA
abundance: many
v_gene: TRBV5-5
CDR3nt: TGTGCCAGCAGCGCGATAAGGACAGTGAGCGAGCAGTACTTC
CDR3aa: CASSAIRTVSEQYF

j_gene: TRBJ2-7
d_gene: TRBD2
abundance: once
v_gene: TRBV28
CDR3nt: TGTGCCAGCATAATTAGCGGGAGGTCCTACGAGCAGTACTTC
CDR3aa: CASIISGRSYEQYF

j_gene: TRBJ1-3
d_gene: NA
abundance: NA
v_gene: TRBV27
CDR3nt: TGTGCCAGCAGCTCCAGTAGGGGCTCTGGAAACACCATATATTTT
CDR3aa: CASSSSRGSGNTIYF

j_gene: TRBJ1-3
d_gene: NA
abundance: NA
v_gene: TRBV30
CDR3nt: TGTGCCTGGAGTCCGACAACTGGAAACACCATATATTTT
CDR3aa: CAWSPTTGNTIYF

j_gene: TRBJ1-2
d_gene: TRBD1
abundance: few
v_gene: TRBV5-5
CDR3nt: TGTGCCAGCAGCTTGGCGCAGGGGGCGTATGGCTACACCTTC
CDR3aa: CASSLAQGAYGYTF

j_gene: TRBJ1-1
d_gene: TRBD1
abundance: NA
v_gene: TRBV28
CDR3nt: TGTGCCAGCAGATGGGGGACAGACTACACTGAAGCTTTCTTT
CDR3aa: CASRWGTDYTEAFF

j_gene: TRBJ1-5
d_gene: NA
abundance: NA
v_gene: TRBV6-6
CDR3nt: TGTGCCAGCAGGAAAACGACGGAACCCAATCAGCCCCAGCATTTT
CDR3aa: CASRKTTEPNQPQHF

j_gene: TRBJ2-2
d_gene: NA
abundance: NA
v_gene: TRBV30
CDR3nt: TGTGCCTGGAGTCCCCTGGGGAGATTGAACACCGGGGAGCTGTTTTTT
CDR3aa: CAWSPLGRLNTGELFF

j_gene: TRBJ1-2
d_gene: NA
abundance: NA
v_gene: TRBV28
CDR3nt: TGTGCCAGCAGTTTACTACAGGGAGGTTCGGGCTACACCTTC
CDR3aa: CASSLLQGGSGYTF

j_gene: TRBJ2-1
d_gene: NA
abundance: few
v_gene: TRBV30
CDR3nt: TGTGCCTGGATGTTTACGAGCTACAATGAGCAGTTCTTC
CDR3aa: CAWMFTSYNEQFF

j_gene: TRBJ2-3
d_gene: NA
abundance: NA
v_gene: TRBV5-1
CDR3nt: TGCGCCAGCAGCCCCCGGACCCGCACAGATACGCAGTATTTT
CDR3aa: CASSPRTRTDTQYF

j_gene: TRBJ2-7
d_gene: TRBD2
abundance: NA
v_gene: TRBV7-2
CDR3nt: TGTGCCAGCAGCCCCCAGGGACTAGCGGCCTACGAGCAGTACTTC
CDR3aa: CASSPQGLAAYEQYF

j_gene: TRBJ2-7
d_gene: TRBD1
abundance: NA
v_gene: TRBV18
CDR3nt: TGTGCCAGCTCACCTGAGACAGGGCCCTACGAGCAGTACTTC
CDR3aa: CASSPETGPYEQYF

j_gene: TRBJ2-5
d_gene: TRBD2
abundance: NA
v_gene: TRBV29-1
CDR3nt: TGCAGCGTATGGACTAGCGGGGGGGAGACCCAGTACTTC
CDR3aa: CSVWTSGGETQYF

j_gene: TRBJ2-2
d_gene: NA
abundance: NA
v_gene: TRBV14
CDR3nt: TGTGCCAGCAGCCAAGTAAGACCCGGGGAGCTGTTTTTT
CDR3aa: CASSQVRPGELFF

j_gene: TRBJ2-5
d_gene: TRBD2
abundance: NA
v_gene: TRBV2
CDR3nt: TGTGCCAGCAGGGGGGGACTAGCATCTGAGACCCAGTACTTC
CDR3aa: CASRGGLASETQYF

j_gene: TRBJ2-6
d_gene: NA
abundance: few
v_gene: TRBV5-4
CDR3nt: TGTGCCAGCAGCTTGGGGAGCTCTGGGGCCAACGTCCTGACTTTC
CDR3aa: CASSLGSSGANVLTF

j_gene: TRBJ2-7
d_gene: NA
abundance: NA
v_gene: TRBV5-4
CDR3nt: TGTGCCAGCAGCCAAGATCCAGAGGGCGAGCAGTACTTC
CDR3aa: CASSQDPEGEQYF

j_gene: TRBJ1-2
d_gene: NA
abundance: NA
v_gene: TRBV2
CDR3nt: TGTGCCAGCATCCCCGAAGCTGGGCAGCCCTATGGCTACACCTTC
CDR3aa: CASIPEAGQPYGYTF

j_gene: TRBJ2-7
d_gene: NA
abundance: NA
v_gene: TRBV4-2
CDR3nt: TGTGCCAGCAGCCGGCCCCTACAACGTTACGAGCAGTACTTC
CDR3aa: CASSRPLQRYEQYF

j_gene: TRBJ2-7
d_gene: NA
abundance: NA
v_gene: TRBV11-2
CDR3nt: TGTGCCAGCAGCTCCCTTCAGGGACTCAAATACGAGCAGTACTTC
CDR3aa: CASSSLQGLKYEQYF

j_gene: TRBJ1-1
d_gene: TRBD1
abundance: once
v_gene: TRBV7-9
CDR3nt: TGTGCCAGCAGCTTGGCAACAGGGGTGAACACTGAAGCTTTCTTT
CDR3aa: CASSLATGVNTEAFF

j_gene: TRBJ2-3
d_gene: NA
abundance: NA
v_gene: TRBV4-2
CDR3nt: TGTGCCAGCAGCCAAGGTAGGGCGGGAGATACGCAGTATTTT
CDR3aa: CASSQGRAGDTQYF

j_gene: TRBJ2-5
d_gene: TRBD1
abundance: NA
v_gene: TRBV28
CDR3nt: TGTGCCAGCAGCCATACAGACAGGGCAGAGACCCAGTACTTC
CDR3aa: CASSHTDRAETQYF